This TCR beta chain was profiled in a study of cytomegalovirus exposure and HLA in healthy donors. Details on this clone: What it binds is not known.

PCR employed 60 Vbeta and 13 Jbeta primers. The data were produced by immunoSEQ multiplex PCR, yet TCRdb's version contains in-frame clones alone and is incomplete. The table has roughly 130,000 clones, about 81% seen once. The CDR3 length is 16 residues. The germline V gene has CDR1 MDHEN and CDR2 SYDVKM. V shed 6 bases and J 2 bases; nucleotides not matched to a gene: 6. The study's findings and limits: Reported findings show TCR beta sequences accurately forecast HLA-A and HLA-B alleles in most subjects. Earlier findings revealed that most TCR beta V segments proved productive either about 87% or about 30% of the time. Upon later analysis, HLA-associated TCR beta chains proved more clonally expanded than other, equally common chains.

The receptor comes from a middle-aged woman in good health and CMV-seropositive. The specimen sequenced was PBMCs. This chain links TRBV28 with TRBJ2-7, with 14 bases that match TRBD2. The CDR3 coding sequence is TGTGCCAGCAGGGAACGGACTAGCGGGAGGACCTACGAGCAGTACTTC. It codes for CASRERTSGRTYEQYF. The variable domain in full, completed from reference TRBV28 and TRBJ2-7, reads DVKVTQSSRYLVKRTGEKVFLECVQDMDHENMFWYRQDPGLGLRLIYFSYDVKMKEKGDIPEGYSVSREKKERFSLILESASTNQTSMYLCASRERTSGRTYEQYFGPGTRLTVT.